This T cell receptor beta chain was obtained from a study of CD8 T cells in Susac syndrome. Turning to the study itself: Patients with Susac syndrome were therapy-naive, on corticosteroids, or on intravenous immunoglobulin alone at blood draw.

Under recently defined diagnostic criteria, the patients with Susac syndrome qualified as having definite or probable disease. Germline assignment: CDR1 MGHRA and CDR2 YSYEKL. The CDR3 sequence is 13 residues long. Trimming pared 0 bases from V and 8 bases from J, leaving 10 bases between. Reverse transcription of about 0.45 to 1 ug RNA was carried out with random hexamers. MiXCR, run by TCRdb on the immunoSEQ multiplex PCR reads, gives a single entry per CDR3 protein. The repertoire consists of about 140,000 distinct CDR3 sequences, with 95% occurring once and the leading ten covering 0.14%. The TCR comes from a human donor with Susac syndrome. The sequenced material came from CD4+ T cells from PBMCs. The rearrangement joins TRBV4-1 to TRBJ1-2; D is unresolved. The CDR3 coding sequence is TGCGCCAGCAGCCAAGACGGGGTCTCGGGCTACACCTTC. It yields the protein CASSQDGVSGYTF.